Listed below are T cell receptor beta chains from one sample, sequenced in a study of OX40 agonist ivuxolimab in advanced cancers. Some clones are missing from TCRdb's copy, which holds only in-frame ones; the method was immunoSEQ multiplex PCR. Of around 38,000 clones in the sample, about four fifths were seen once. The sample was CD4+ or CD8+ T cells sorted from blood, taken in a trial of the OX40 agonist ivuxolimab. The origin of the receptors is an adult with an advanced solid tumor such as melanoma, head and neck, liver or kidney cancer. The conserved cysteine and the conserved F or W are not part of the CDR3 here. Fields, in order: V gene, J gene, CDR3 protein.

TRBV27	TRBJ2-2	ASSLSTGELF
TRBV28	TRBJ2-7	ASSSTGGSYEQY
TRBV28	TRBJ1-1	ASSFYLRMNTEAF
TRBV27	TRBJ2-3	ASRKGTGASTDTQY
TRBV10-3	TRBJ1-5	AISESGGSNQPQH
TRBV5-5	TRBJ2-7	ASSLGQIAYEQY
TRBV6-1	TRBJ1-1	ASSALTGAEAF
TRBV13	TRBJ2-1	ASSPTSGLAGGLLYNEQF
TRBV2	TRBJ1-2	ASSSRALGGYT
TRBV5-1	TRBJ2-7	ASSLASSGGLREQY
TRBV5-4	TRBJ1-6	ASSPLEGNILGSSPLH
TRBV28	TRBJ2-6	ASSFRTFGRGGSTGANVLT
TRBV7-9	TRBJ2-4	ASSSRGAQSAKNIQY
TRBV7-9	TRBJ1-1	ASSLALPGTEAF
TRBV6-1	TRBJ2-1	ASIQRTSGGNEQF